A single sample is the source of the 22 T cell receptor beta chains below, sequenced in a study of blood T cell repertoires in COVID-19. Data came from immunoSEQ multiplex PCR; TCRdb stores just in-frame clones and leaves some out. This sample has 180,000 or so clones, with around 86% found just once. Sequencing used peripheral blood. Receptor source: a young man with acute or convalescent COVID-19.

The CDR3 reads CASTTGGGYNEQFF. The CDR3 nucleotides are TGTGCCAGCACCACAGGGGGAGGATACAATGAGCAGTTCTTC. The chain recombines TRBV28 with TRBJ2-1, with 8 bases that match TRBD1. Germline trimming cut 7 bases from V and 4 bases from J; bases unmatched to any gene: 6. The germline gives CDR1 MDHEN, CDR2 SYDVKM. The CDR3 has 14 amino acids.

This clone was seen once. This CDR3 reads CASSLTPGQGKANQPQHF. CDR3 sequence (DNA): TGCGCCAGCAGCCTTACTCCGGGACAGGGAAAGGCCAATCAGCCCCAGCATTTT. The rearrangement links TRBV5-1 to TRBJ1-5; 9 nucleotides align to TRBD1. The CDR3 is 18 residues long. The trim removed 4 bases at V and 3 bases at J, leaving 14 bases unmatched. Germline CDR1 SGHRS, CDR2 YFSETQ.

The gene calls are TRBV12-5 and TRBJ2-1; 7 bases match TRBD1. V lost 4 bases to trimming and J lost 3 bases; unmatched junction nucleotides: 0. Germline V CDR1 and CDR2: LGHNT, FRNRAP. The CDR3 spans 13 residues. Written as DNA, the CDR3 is TGTGCTAGTGGTTGGGACAGCTACAATGAGCAGTTCTTC. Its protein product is CASGWDSYNEQFF.

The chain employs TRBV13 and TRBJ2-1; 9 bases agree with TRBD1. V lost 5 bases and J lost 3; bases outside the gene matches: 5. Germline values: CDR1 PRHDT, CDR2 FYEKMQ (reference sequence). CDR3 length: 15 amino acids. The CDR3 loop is CASSRTGDFYNEQFF. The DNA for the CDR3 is TGTGCCAGCAGCCGGACAGGGGACTTCTACAATGAGCAGTTCTTC.

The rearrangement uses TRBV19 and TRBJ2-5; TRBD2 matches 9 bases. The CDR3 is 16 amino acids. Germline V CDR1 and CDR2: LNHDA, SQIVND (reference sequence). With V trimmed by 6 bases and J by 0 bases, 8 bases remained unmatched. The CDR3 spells CASSRLAGRDQETQYF. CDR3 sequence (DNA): TGTGCCAGTAGCCGCCTAGCGGGGCGGGACCAAGAGACCCAGTACTTC.

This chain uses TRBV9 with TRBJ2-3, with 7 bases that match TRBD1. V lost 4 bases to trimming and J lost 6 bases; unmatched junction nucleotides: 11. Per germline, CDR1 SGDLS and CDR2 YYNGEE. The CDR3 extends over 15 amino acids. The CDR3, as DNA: TGTGCCAGCAGCCTAGAGGGACAGAAAGCTGATACGCAGTATTTT. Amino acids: CASSLEGQKADTQYF.

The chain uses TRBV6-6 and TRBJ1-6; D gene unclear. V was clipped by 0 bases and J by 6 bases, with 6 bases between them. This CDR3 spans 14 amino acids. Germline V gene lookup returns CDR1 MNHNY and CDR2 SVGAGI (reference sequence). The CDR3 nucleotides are TGTGCCAGCAGTTACTCAGGAGGTAATTCACCCCTCCACTTT. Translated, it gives CASSYSGGNSPLHF.

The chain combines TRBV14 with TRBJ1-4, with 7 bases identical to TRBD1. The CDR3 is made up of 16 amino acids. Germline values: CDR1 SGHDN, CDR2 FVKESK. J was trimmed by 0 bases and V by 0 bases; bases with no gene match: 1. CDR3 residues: CASSQDGTATNEKLFF. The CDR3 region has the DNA TGTGCCAGCAGCCAAGACGGGACAGCAACTAATGAAAAACTGTTTTTT.

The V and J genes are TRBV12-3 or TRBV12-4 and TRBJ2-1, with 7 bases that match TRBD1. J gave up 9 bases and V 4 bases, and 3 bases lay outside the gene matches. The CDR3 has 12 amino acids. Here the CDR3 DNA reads TGTGCCAGCAGTTACAGGGGACGTGAGCAGTTCTTC. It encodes CASSYRGREQFF.

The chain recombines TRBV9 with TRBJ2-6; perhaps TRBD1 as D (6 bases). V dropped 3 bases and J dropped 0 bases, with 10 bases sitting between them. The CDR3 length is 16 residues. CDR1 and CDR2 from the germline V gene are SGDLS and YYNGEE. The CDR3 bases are TGTGCCAGCAGCGCGGACAGATACTCTGGGGCCAACGTCCTGACTTTC. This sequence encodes CASSADRYSGANVLTF. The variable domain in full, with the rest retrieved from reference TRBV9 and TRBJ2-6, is DSGVTQTPKHLITATGQRVTLRCSPRSGDLSVYWYQQSLDQGLQFLIQYYNGEERAKGNILERFSAQQFPDLHSELNLSSLELGDSALYFCASSADRYSGANVLTFGAGSRLTVL.

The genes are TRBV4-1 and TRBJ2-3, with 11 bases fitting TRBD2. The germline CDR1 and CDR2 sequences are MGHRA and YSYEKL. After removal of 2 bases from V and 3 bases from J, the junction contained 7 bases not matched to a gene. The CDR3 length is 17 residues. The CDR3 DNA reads TGCGCCAGCAGCCAATCCCTTAGCGGGGGGGCTACAGATACGCAGTATTTT. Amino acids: CASSQSLSGGATDTQYF.

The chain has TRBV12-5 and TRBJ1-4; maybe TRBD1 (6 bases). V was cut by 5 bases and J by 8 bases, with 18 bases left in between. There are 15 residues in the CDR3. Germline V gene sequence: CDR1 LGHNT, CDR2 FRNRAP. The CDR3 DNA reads TGTGCTAGTGGTCTATTAGGGGGTTTAGGGGAAAAACTGTTTTTT. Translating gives CASGLLGGLGEKLFF.

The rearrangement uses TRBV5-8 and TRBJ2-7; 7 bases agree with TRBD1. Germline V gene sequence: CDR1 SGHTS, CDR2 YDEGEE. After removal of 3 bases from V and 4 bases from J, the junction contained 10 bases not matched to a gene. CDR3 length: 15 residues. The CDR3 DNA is TGTGCCAGCAGCTACCCGACAGGGTTCAGGTACGAGCAGTACTTC. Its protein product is CASSYPTGFRYEQYF.

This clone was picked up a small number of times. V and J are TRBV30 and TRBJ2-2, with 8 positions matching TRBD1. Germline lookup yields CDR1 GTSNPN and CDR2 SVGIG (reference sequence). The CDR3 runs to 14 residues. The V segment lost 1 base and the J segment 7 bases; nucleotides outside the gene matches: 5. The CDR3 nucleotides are TGTGCCTGGAGTGCCAGGGGGCGGTTCGGGGAGCTGTTTTTT. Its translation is CAWSARGRFGELFF.

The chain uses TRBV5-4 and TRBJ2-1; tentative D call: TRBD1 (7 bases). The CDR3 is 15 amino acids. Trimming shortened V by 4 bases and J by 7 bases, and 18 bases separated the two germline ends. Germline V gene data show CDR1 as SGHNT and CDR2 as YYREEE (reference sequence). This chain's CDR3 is CASSPEEGAVNEQFF. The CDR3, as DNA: TGTGCCAGCAGCCCCGAGGAGGGGGCAGTGAATGAGCAGTTCTTC.

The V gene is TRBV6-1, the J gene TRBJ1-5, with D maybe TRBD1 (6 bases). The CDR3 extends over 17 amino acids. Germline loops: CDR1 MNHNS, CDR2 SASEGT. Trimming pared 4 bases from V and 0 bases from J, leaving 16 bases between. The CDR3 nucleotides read TGTGCCAGCAGTGGAGGCAGGGGCCATATTAGCAATCAGCCCCAGCATTTT. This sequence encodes CASSGGRGHISNQPQHF.

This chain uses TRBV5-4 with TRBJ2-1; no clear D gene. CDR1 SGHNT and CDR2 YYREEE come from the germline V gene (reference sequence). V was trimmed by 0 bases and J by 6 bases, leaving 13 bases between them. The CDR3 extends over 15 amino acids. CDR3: CASSLGPGDGNEQFF. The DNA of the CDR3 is TGTGCCAGCAGCTTGGGGCCAGGTGACGGCAATGAGCAGTTCTTC.

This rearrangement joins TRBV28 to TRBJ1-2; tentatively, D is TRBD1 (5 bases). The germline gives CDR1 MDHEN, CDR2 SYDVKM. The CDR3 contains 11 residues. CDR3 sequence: CGAGRNYGYTF. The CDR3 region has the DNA TGTGGCGCGGGGCGGAACTATGGCTACACCTTC.

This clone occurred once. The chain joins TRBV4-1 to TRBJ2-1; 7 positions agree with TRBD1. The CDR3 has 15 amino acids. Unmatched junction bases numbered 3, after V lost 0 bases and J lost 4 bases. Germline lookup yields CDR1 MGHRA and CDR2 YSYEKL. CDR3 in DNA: TGCGCCAGCAGCCAAGATCCAGGGGGATACAATGAGCAGTTCTTC. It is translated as CASSQDPGGYNEQFF.

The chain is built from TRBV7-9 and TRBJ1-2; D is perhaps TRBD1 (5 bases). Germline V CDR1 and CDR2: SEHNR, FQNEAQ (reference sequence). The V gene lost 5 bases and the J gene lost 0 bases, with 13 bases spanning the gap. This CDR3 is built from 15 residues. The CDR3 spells CASSTTAYPNYGYTF. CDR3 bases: TGTGCCAGCAGCACGACAGCATACCCTAACTATGGCTACACCTTC. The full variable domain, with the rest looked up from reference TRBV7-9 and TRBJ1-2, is DTGVSQNPRHKITKRGQNVTFRCDPISEHNRLYWYRQTLGQGPEFLTYFQNEAQLEKSRLLSDRFSAERPKGSFSTLEIQRTEQGDSAMYLCASSTTAYPNYGYTFGSGTRLTVV.

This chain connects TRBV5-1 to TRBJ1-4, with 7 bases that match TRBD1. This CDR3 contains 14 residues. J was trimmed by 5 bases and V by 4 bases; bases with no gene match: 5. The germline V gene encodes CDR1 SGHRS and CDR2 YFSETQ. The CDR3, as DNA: TGCGCCAGCAGCCCGGGACAGATAAATGAAAAACTGTTTTTT. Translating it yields CASSPGQINEKLFF.

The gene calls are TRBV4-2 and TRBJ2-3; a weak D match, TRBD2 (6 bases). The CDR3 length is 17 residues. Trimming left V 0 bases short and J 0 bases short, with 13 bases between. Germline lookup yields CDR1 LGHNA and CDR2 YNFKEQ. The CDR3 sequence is CASSQDIAGQSTDTQYF. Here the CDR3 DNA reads TGTGCCAGCAGCCAAGATATCGCGGGGCAAAGCACAGATACGCAGTATTTT.